This T cell receptor beta chain was identified in a study of neoadjuvant anti-PD-1 for oral cavity cancer (dated by TCRdb to the early 2020s). The study in broad terms: Three to four biweekly doses of nivolumab at 3 mg/kg were mostly administered to patients before curative-intent surgical resection. A fourth nivolumab dose was given around day 43 to patients without progression, and definitive surgical resection was performed in those patients on days 50-56. Under RECIST 1.1, patients with complete response, partial response or stable disease were classed as responders, and patients with progression were classed as non-responders. The parent correlative cohort included some 13 patients, with an approximately 32% response rate.

Trimming takes 4 bases from V and 1 base from J, and the germline ends sit 15 bases apart. The CDR3 numbers 16 residues from cysteine through phenylalanine. Just CDR3 DNA is preserved here, 48 bases in frame from base 1. From the germline V gene (reference sequence), CDR1 is SGHAT and CDR2 is FQDESV. General conclusions and limits of the study: After neoadjuvant nivolumab, non-responders showed significantly higher T cell clonality (Gini index) in PBMCs than responders did. Higher pretreatment blood TCRbeta clonality and lower post-treatment tumor TCRbeta clonality were correlated with higher pretreatment blood Treg/Th17 ratios. The TCR analyses had only a few patients in each response group, and the authors called for validation in larger cohorts.

To note about this clone: The antigen it binds to is not known. No much larger clonotype is one base removed from it; base qualities were not supplied.

The time point label here, explained by the study, means: before neoadjuvant nivolumab. Patients were newly diagnosed with stage II-IVA oral cavity squamous cell carcinoma and had received no prior systemic or radiation treatment. The cohort was composed of patients with HPV-negative, locally advanced oral cavity squamous cell carcinoma. No culture maintenance or expansion was done, as the peripheral blood mononuclear cells went straight to analysis. Samples came from a longitudinal correlative study of a single-arm phase II trial of neoadjuvant nivolumab in oral cavity squamous cell carcinoma. Genomic DNA-based TCRbeta sequencing was performed on subject-matched pre- and post-treatment PBMCs and tumors from three responders and three non-responders. Peripheral blood mononuclear cells were drawn once before nivolumab treatment and a second time after treatment, when surgery took place. Genomic DNA was isolated from PBMCs using the Maxwell RSC DNA from Cells kit.

PBMC libraries used mostly approximately 480 ng of input genomic DNA for deep sequencing, with six replicates per sample. The immunoSEQ hsTCRbeta kit was used to prepare TCRbeta libraries according to the manufacturer's instructions. An Illumina NovaSeq 6000 S4 flow cell was used to sequence the final libraries, which had first been combined to 3 nM. As for the original processing: Raw data preprocessing and quality control were performed with the immunoSEQ Analyzer. The analysis was restricted to productive rearrangements, with each unique CDR3 amino acid sequence defining a clonotype. Repertoire clonality was estimated as the Gini-Simpson index, which was computed with the R package tcR. Gini indices were compared with Student's t test, and associations with tumor size change were assessed by Pearson correlation. The clones in this table, taken by TCRdb from immuneACCESS, are in-frame only. Not every clone is retained; where verified, under half of the shortfall comes from an unresolved V gene, and the cause of the rest is unknown. V and J calls and clone size are as listed in that table; D and trimming were resolved from the DNA. The sample table contains some 16,000 clones; only one count was recorded for 65% to 70% of them. Under 3% of the sample belongs to the ten largest clones.

The TCR sequence derives from a person aged 40-85 years with oral cavity squamous cell carcinoma. This chain joins TRBV11-1 to TRBJ2-3; TRBD2 is possibly the D segment (6 matching bases). The sample in question was PBMCs, obtained before nivolumab (anti-PD-1) treatment. The DNA is as follows: TGTGCCAGCAGCTCAAAGCCCGTAGCGGGCACAGATACGCAGTATTTT. It codes for CASSSKPVAGTDTQYF.